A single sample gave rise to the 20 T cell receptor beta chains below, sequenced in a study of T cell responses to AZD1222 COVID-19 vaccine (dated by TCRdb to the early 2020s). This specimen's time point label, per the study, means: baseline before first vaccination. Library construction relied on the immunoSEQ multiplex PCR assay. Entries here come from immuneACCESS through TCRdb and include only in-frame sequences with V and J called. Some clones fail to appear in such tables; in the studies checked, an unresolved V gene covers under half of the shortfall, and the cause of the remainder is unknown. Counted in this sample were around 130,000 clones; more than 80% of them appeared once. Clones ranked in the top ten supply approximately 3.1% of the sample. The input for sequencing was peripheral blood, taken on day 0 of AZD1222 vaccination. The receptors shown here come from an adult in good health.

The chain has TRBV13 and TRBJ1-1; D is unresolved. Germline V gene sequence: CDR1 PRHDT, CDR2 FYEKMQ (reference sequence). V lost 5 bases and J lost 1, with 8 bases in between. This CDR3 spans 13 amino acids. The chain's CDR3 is CASSPMKNTEAFF. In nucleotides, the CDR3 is TGTGCCAGCAGCCCGATGAAGAACACTGAAGCTTTCTTT. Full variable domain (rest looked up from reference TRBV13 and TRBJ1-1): AAGVIQSPRHLIKEKRETATLKCYPIPRHDTVYWYQQGPGQDPQFLISFYEKMQSDKGSIPDRFSAQQFSDYHSELNMSSLELGDSALYFCASSPMKNTEAFFGQGTRLTVV.

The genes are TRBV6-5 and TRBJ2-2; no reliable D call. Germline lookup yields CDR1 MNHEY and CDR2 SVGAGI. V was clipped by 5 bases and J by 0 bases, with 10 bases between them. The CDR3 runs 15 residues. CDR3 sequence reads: CASSPRKTNTGELFF. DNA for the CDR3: TGTGCCAGCAGTCCGCGAAAGACGAACACCGGGGAGCTGTTTTTT.

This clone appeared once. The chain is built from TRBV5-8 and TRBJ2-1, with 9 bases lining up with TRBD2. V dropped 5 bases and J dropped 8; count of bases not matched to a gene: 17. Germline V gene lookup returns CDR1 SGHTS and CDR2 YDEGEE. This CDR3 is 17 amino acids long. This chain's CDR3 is CASRPRSGTSRSDEQFF. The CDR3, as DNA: TGTGCCAGCAGACCCCGCTCCGGGACTAGCCGGTCCGATGAGCAGTTCTTC.

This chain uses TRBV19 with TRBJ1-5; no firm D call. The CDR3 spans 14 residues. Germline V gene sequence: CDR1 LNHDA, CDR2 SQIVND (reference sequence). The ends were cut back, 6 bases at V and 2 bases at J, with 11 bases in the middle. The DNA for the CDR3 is TGTGCCAGTAGCAATCACGGTGGCAATCAGCCCCAGCATTTT. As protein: CASSNHGGNQPQHF.

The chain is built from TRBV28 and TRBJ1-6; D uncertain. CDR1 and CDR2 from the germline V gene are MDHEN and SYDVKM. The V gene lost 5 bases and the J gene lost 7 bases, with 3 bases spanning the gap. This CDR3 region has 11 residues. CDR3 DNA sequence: TGTGCCAGCAGTAGAAATTCACCCCTCCACTTT. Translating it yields CASSRNSPLHF.

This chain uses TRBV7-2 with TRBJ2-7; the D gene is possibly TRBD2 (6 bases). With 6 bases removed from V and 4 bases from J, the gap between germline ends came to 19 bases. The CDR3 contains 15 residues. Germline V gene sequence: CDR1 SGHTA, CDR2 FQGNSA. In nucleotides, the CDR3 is TGTGCCAGCAGGCTAAGCGGGCCCACCGCTTACGAGCAGTACTTC. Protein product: CASRLSGPTAYEQYF.

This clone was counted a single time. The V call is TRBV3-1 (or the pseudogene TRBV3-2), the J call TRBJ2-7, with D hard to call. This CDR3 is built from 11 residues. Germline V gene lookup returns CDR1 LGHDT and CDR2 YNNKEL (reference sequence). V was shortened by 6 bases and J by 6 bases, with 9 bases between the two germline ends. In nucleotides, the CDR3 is TGTGCCAGCAGGTCGTCTCTCGAGCAGTACTTC. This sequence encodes CASRSSLEQYF.

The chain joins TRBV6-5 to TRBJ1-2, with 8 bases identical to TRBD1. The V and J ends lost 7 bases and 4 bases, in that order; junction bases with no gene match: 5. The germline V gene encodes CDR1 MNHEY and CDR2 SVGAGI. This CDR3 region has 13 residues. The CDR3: CASNPGQVYGYTF. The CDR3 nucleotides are TGTGCCAGCAATCCGGGACAGGTCTATGGCTACACCTTC.

The CDR3 DNA follows: TGCGCCAGCAGCTTGGGTCTAGACCTTAATGAGCAGTTCTTC. Its protein product is CASSLGLDLNEQFF. J is TRBJ2-1 and V is TRBV5-1, with unresolved D. Per germline, CDR1 SGHRS and CDR2 YFSETQ. The CDR3 consists of 14 residues. V lost 0 bases and J lost 7, with 11 bases in between.

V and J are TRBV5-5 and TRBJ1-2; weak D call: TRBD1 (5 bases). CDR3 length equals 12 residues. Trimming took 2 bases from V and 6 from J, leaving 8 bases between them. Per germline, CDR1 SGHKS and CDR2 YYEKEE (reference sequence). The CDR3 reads CASSFQGNGYTF. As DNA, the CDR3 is TGTGCCAGCAGCTTCCAGGGAAATGGCTACACCTTC.

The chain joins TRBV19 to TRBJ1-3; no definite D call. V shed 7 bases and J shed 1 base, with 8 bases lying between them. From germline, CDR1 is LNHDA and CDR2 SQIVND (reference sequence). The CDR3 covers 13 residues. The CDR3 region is CASMAHSGNTIYF. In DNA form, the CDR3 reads TGTGCCAGTATGGCCCATTCTGGAAACACCATATATTTT.

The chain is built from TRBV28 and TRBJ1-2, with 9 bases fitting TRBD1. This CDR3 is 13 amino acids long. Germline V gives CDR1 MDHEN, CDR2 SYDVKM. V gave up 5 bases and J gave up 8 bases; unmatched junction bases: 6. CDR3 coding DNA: TGTGCCAGCAGTCTAGGGACAGGGTTGGGCTACACCTTC. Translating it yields CASSLGTGLGYTF.

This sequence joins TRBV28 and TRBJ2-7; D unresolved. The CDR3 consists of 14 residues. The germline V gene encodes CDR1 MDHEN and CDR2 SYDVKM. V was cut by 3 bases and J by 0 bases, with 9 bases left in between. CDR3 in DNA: TGTGCCAGCAGTTTGGGTCAGAACTCCTACGAGCAGTACTTC. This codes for CASSLGQNSYEQYF.

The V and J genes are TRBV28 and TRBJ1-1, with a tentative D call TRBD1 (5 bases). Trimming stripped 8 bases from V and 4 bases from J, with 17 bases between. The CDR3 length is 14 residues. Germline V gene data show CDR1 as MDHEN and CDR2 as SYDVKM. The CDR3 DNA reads TGTGCCAGCGCCAGGGTCCTCGGTGTCACTGAAGCTTTCTTT. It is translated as CASARVLGVTEAFF.

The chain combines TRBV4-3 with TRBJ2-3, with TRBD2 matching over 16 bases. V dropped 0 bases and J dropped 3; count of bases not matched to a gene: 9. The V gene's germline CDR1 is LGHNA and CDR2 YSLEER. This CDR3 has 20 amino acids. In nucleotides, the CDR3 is TGCGCCAGCAGCCAAGATGTTCCGAAGGGACTAGCGGGGGGGACAGATACGCAGTATTTT. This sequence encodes CASSQDVPKGLAGGTDTQYF.

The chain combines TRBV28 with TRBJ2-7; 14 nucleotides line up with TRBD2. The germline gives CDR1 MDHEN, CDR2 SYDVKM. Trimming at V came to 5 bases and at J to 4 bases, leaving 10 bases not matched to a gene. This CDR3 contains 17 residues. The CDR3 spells CASSPPLGLAGAYEQYF. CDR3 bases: TGTGCCAGCAGTCCCCCTTTGGGACTAGCGGGAGCATACGAGCAGTACTTC.

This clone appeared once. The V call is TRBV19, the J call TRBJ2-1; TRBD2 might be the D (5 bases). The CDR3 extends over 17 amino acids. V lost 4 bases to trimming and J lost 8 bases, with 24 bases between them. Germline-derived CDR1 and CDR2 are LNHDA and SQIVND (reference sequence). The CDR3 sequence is CASSRGYRDRAHDEQFF. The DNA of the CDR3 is TGTGCCAGTAGTAGGGGATATCGGGATAGGGCGCATGATGAGCAGTTCTTC.

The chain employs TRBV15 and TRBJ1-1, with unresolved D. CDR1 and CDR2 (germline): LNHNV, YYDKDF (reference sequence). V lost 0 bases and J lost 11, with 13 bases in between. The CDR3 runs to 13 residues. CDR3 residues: CATSRDRRREAFF. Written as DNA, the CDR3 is TGTGCCACCAGCAGAGATCGGCGTCGGGAGGCTTTCTTT. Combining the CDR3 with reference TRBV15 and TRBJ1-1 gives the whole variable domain DAMVIQNPRYQVTQFGKPVTLSCSQTLNHNVMYWYQQKSSQAPKLLFHYYDKDFNNEADTPDNFQSRRPNTSFCFLDIRSPGLGDTAMYLCATSRDRRREAFFGQGTRLTVV.

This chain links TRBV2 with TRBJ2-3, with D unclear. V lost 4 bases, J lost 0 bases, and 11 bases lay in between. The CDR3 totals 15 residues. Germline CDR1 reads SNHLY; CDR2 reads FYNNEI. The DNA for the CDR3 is TGTGCCAGCAGTGCGACACACACTAGCACAGATACGCAGTATTTT. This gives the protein CASSATHTSTDTQYF.

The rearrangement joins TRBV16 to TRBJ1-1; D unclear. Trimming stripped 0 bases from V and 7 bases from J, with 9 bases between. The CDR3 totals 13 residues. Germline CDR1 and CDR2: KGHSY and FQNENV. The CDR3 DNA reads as TGTGCCAGCAGCCAATCGGTCGGCGGTGAAGCTTTCTTT. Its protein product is CASSQSVGGEAFF.